This T cell receptor (beta chain) is from a study of blood T cell repertoires in COVID-19. Across the whole study: COVID-19 samples, acute and convalescent, were from the United States, Italy and Spain. Sample material is recorded as cDNA or gDNA derived from T cells, B-cell-depleted T cells, or PBMCs.

Original processing methods: Amplification from reference gene primers served as the basis for estimated nucleated cell counts. TCRdb's table, derived via immunoSEQ multiplex PCR, lists solely in-frame clones and lacks some. The V and J calls and clone size come from that table; D and trimming were worked out from the DNA. The sample yields around 620,000 clones, approximately 90% seen once. This receptor was taken from a woman in her late teens or twenties with acute or convalescent COVID-19. Sequences were obtained from peripheral blood.

The CDR3 is CASSLMLGGQPQHF. In DNA form, the CDR3 reads TGTGCCAGCAGTTTAATGCTGGGGGGACAGCCCCAGCATTTT. This chain uses TRBV27 with TRBJ1-5; D is possibly TRBD1 (5 bases). The CDR3 is made up of 14 amino acids. Germline loops: CDR1 MNHEY, CDR2 SMNVEV (reference sequence). The ends were cut back, 2 bases at V and 7 bases at J, with 12 bases in the middle.